This entry lists 26 T cell receptor beta chains sequenced from one sample in a study of T-cell memory formation after mild COVID-19. A single record per CDR3 protein comes from TCRdb applying MiXCR to the 5' RACE reads. The sample consists of about 350,000 distinct CDR3 sequences, approximately 15% of them appearing once. Sample: PBMCs or a T cell subset sorted from them (not recorded which). Receptor source: a man aged 18 to 29 who had mild COVID-19 (a few samples of this study predate the infection). Cell type and time point are not known.

There are many counts of this clonotype. The chain recombines TRBV4-2 with TRBJ2-1; 11 bases map to TRBD2. CDR3 size: 16 residues. Trimming cost V 4 bases and J 4 bases; bases outside gene matches: 6. CDR1 is LGHNA and CDR2 is YNFKEQ in the germline V gene. This CDR3 reads CASSLETSGEYNEQFF. The CDR3 region has the DNA TGTGCCAGCAGCCTTGAGACTAGCGGGGAATACAATGAGCAGTTCTTC.

This clonotype was counted many times. The chain combines TRBV4-3 with TRBJ1-1, with D maybe TRBD1 (5 bases). The CDR3 spans 14 residues. Trimming shortened V by 1 base and J by 4 bases, and 10 bases separated the two germline ends. CDR1 LGHNA and CDR2 YSLEER come from the germline V gene. CDR3: CASSQGPRATEAFF. The CDR3 coding sequence is TGCGCCAGCAGCCAAGGGCCCAGGGCCACTGAAGCTTTCTTT.

This clonotype has just a few counts. This chain joins TRBV6-5 and TRBJ1-2; D ambiguous. The CDR3 loop spans 15 amino acids. Germline-derived CDR1 and CDR2 are MNHEY and SVGAGI. V was trimmed by 4 bases and J by 8 bases, leaving 20 bases between them. CDR3 sequence (DNA): TGTGCCAGCAGTTCACCGGGCAGGATGTTGCGAGGCTACACCTTC. Residues: CASSSPGRMLRGYTF.

This clonotype was observed a handful of times. This chain uses TRBV4-3 with TRBJ2-1, with D possibly being TRBD1 or TRBD2 (7 bases each). This CDR3 has 15 residues. V lost 5 bases to trimming and J lost 6 bases, with 17 bases between them. Germline-derived CDR1 and CDR2 are LGHNA and YSLEER. CDR3: CASSGRDSGVNEQFF. CDR3 DNA: TGCGCCAGCAGCGGCCGGGACAGCGGGGTCAATGAGCAGTTCTTC.

The rearrangement uses TRBV7-2 and TRBJ1-1; D gene uncertain. Germline V gene data show CDR1 as SGHTA and CDR2 as FQGNSA. This CDR3 comprises 14 residues. V shed 7 bases and J shed 1 base, with 13 bases lying between them. The CDR3 DNA reads TGTGCCAGCATAAGGTACCCCTGGAACACTGAAGCTTTCTTT. This codes for CASIRYPWNTEAFF.

The chain combines TRBV24-1 with TRBJ2-3; a possible D gene is TRBD2 (5 bases). Trimming took 3 bases from V and 0 from J, leaving 12 bases between them. The CDR3 totals 16 residues. In germline, CDR1 is KGHDR, CDR2 SFDVKD. The CDR3 DNA reads as TGTGCCACCAGTGATCAACGGGGAACCAGCACAGATACGCAGTATTTT. It yields the protein CATSDQRGTSTDTQYF.

This clonotype was counted at least ten times. The rearrangement links TRBV12-3 or TRBV12-4 to TRBJ1-6, with TRBD1 matching 8 bases. CDR3 length equals 20 residues. J was trimmed by 7 bases and V by 5 bases; bases with no gene match: 22. In DNA form, the CDR3 reads TGTGCCAGCAGTCCAACCACTCGGGGGACAGGAGGGCCCGGCAATTCACCCCTCCACTTT. Translating gives CASSPTTRGTGGPGNSPLHF.

The J gene is TRBJ2-7, the V gene TRBV29-1; 8 bases are shared with TRBD1. The J segment lost 3 bases and the V segment lost 4 bases, leaving 2 bases of the junction unmatched. The germline V gene encodes CDR1 SQVTM and CDR2 ANQGSEA. The CDR3 spans 12 residues. CDR3 bases: TGCAGCGTTGTTGGGACAGGCTACGAGCAGTACTTC. It encodes CSVVGTGYEQYF.

This chain uses TRBV24-1 with TRBJ1-2; no firm D call. Germline V CDR1 and CDR2: KGHDR, SFDVKD. The CDR3 is made up of 12 amino acids. With 1 base removed from V and 3 bases from J, the gap between germline ends came to 2 bases. The CDR3 nucleotides are TGTGCCACCAGTGATTTTTACTATGGCTACACCTTC. Translation: CATSDFYYGYTF.

The chain couples TRBV20-1 to TRBJ1-4, with D tentatively TRBD1 (5 bases). CDR1 and CDR2 from the germline V gene are DFQATT and SNEGSKA (reference sequence). CDR3 size: 12 residues. V was trimmed by 7 bases and J by 5 bases, leaving 11 bases between them. DNA for the CDR3: TGCAGTGTAGAGGGACCAAATGAAAAACTGTTTTTT. This translates into CSVEGPNEKLFF.

The genes are TRBV12-3 or TRBV12-4 and TRBJ2-1, with 8 bases matching TRBD2. The CDR3 is 16 amino acids. V gave up 4 bases and J gave up 4 bases; unmatched junction bases: 9. CDR3 nucleotide sequence: TGTGCCAGCAGTTCCCCGGGGGGGGCCGGTTACAATGAGCAGTTCTTC. Encoded protein: CASSSPGGAGYNEQFF.

This clonotype has more than one count but fewer than ten. The chain has TRBV7-3 and TRBJ1-1; D gene ambiguous. The V gene's germline CDR1 is SGHTA and CDR2 FQGTGA. This CDR3 contains 13 residues. V was trimmed by 1 base and J by 5 bases, leaving 8 bases between them. The CDR3 sequence: CASSLMETTEAFF. The CDR3 nucleotides read TGTGCCAGCAGCTTAATGGAGACAACTGAAGCTTTCTTT.

V is TRBV7-9 and J is TRBJ1-3; no clear D gene. Germline loops: CDR1 SEHNR, CDR2 FQNEAQ (reference sequence). CDR3 length equals 13 residues. The V gene lost 5 bases and the J gene lost 7 bases, with 12 bases spanning the gap. CDR3 bases: TGTGCCAGCAGCCAACCCGTAAGGAACACCATATATTTT. Translated, it gives CASSQPVRNTIYF.

The chain is built from TRBV7-9 and TRBJ2-7; D uncertain. V gave up 0 bases and J gave up 4 bases, with 4 bases separating them. Germline CDR1 reads SEHNR; CDR2 reads FQNEAQ (reference sequence). This CDR3 comprises 12 residues. CDR3 in amino acids: CASSLAVYEQYF. The DNA for the CDR3 is TGTGCCAGCAGCTTAGCTGTATACGAGCAGTACTTC. Supplemented by reference TRBV7-9 and TRBJ2-7, the full variable domain reads DTGVSQNPRHKITKRGQNVTFRCDPISEHNRLYWYRQTLGQGPEFLTYFQNEAQLEKSRLLSDRFSAERPKGSFSTLEIQRTEQGDSAMYLCASSLAVYEQYFGPGTRLTVT.

The V gene is TRBV5-6, the J gene TRBJ1-1; D call uncertain. The CDR3 contains 12 residues. Trimming removed 4 bases from V and 13 bases from J, with 17 bases in between. Germline assignment: CDR1 SGHDT and CDR2 YYEEEE. DNA for the CDR3: TGTGCCAGCAGCATCTTGACGACGAGGAATTTCTTT. This translates into CASSILTTRNFF.

Only a few counts were recorded for this clonotype. The chain combines TRBV10-3 with TRBJ1-5; no definite D call. Germline lookup yields CDR1 ENHRY and CDR2 SYGVKD. The germline V and J ends were trimmed by 0 bases and 9 bases, with 12 bases remaining between them. This CDR3 has 14 amino acids. The CDR3 DNA reads as TGTGCCATCAGTGAGTCAAAGGTTAATGGGCCCCAGCATTTT. It translates to CAISESKVNGPQHF.

This chain links TRBV9 with TRBJ2-1; D remains ambiguous. CDR1 and CDR2 from the germline V gene are SGDLS and YYNGEE. Deletions cut 0 bases from V and 8 bases from J, with 18 bases between. The CDR3 spans 16 residues. CDR3 bases: TGTGCCAGCAGCGTAGTAGGGATCCCCCTCAGCGATGAGCAGTTCTTC. This encodes CASSVVGIPLSDEQFF.

This clonotype was observed at least ten times. The J gene is TRBJ2-1, the V gene TRBV7-6, with D uncertain. CDR1 SGHVS and CDR2 FNYEAQ come from the germline V gene. This CDR3 comprises 16 residues. Trimming pared 1 base from V and 0 bases from J, leaving 10 bases between. CDR3 amino acids: CASSLDRPSSYNEQFF. Written as DNA, the CDR3 is TGTGCCAGCAGCTTAGACCGCCCGAGCTCCTACAATGAGCAGTTCTTC. Using reference TRBV7-6 and TRBJ2-1 for the parts outside the CDR3, the full variable domain is GAGVSQSPRYKVTKRGQDVALRCDPISGHVSLYWYRQALGQGPEFLTYFNYEAQQDKSGLPNDRFSAERPEGSISTLTIQRTEQRDSAMYRCASSLDRPSSYNEQFFGPGTRLTVL.

This clonotype was recorded at least ten times. The V gene is TRBV20-1, the J gene TRBJ2-3; a weak D match, TRBD2 (5 bases). This CDR3 contains 12 residues. CDR1 and CDR2 from the germline V gene are DFQATT and SNEGSKA (reference sequence). The V gene lost 3 bases and the J gene lost 10 bases, with 14 bases spanning the gap. The CDR3: CSASKGVRAQYF. CDR3 DNA: TGCAGTGCTAGTAAGGGAGTAAGAGCGCAGTATTTT.

This clonotype came up a few times. The chain has TRBV24-1 and TRBJ2-3; D could derive from TRBD1 or TRBD2 (5 bases each). The CDR3 sequence is 13 residues long. Germline V lookup: CDR1 KGHDR, CDR2 SFDVKD. The germline V and J ends were trimmed by 6 bases and 6 bases, with 12 bases remaining between them. The CDR3 loop reads CATSRGAADTQYF. For the CDR3, the DNA is TGTGCCACCAGTAGAGGGGCGGCGGATACGCAGTATTTT.

This clonotype was counted only a few times. This sequence joins TRBV20-1 and TRBJ2-3, with D possibly being TRBD1 (5 bases). This CDR3 has 18 residues. The germline V gene has CDR1 DFQATT and CDR2 SNEGSKA (reference sequence). V was clipped by 0 bases and J by 2 bases, with 21 bases between them. The CDR3 here is CSARDIMDPKGHTDTQYF. The CDR3, as DNA: TGCAGTGCTAGAGATATCATGGACCCAAAGGGGCACACAGATACGCAGTATTTT.

This sequence joins TRBV6-2 or TRBV6-3 and TRBJ1-5; no definite D call. The CDR3 totals 15 residues. The V gene lost 2 bases and the J gene lost 1 base, with 9 bases spanning the gap. Germline V gene data show CDR1 as MNHEY and CDR2 as SVGEGT. As DNA, the CDR3 is TGTGCCAGCAGTTACCTTGGTCGGAGCAATCAGCCCCAGCATTTT. This sequence encodes CASSYLGRSNQPQHF.

The rearrangement links TRBV4-1 to TRBJ1-2; a weak D match, TRBD1 (5 bases). This CDR3 spans 13 amino acids. V lost 5 bases, J lost 5 bases, and 12 bases lay in between. Germline V gene sequence: CDR1 MGHRA, CDR2 YSYEKL. The CDR3 here is CASSSGTTYGYTF. The DNA of the CDR3 is TGCGCCAGCAGCTCCGGGACTACTTATGGCTACACCTTC.

This clonotype has at least ten counts. CDR3 residues: CASSQGRDPDTQYF. Here the CDR3 DNA reads TGCGCCAGCAGCCAAGGCCGGGACCCAGATACGCAGTATTTT. This sequence joins TRBV4-3 and TRBJ2-3; D may match TRBD1 or TRBD2 (5 bases each). CDR1 and CDR2 from the germline V gene are LGHNA and YSLEER. The CDR3 contains 14 residues. The ends were cut back, 1 base at V and 4 bases at J, with 9 bases in the middle.

There are a few counts of this clonotype. The chain carries TRBV13 and TRBJ2-7; 7 bases align to TRBD2. This CDR3 has 13 residues. Trimming removed 2 bases from V and 3 bases from J; junction bases left unmatched: 1. Germline V gene sequence: CDR1 PRHDT, CDR2 FYEKMQ (reference sequence). CDR3: CASSLQRGYEQYV. The CDR3 DNA follows: TGTGCCAGCAGCTTACAGCGGGGCTACGAGCAGTACGTC.

Ten or more counts support this clonotype. This chain uses TRBV7-9 with TRBJ2-7; D perhaps matches TRBD2 (6 bases). This CDR3 is 14 amino acids long. Germline CDR1 reads SEHNR; CDR2 reads FQNEAQ (reference sequence). V was cut by 5 bases and J by 2 bases, with 13 bases left in between. The CDR3: CASSPGDVAYEQYV. Here the CDR3 DNA reads TGTGCCAGCAGCCCGGGGGACGTTGCCTACGAGCAGTACGTC.